This is a list of T cell receptor beta chains from one sample in a study of CD8+ T cells in alopecia areata. Sequencing used immunoSEQ multiplex PCR; TCRdb keeps in-frame clones, though not all of them. The data hold 200,000 or so clones, with 57% observed a single time. The input for sequencing was CD4+ T cells sorted from blood, taken at week 0. These receptors were collected from a human donor with alopecia areata. Each CDR3 is given with its conserved first and last residue. D genes are given only for firm matches. The size entry is marked missing in some rows and otherwise reads once, few, many or a size class.

clone_size j_call d_call v_call cdr3_aa cdr3_nt
few TRBJ2-7 NA TRBV4-1 CASSRNSYEQYF TGCGCCAGCAGCCGAAATTCCTACGAGCAGTACTTC
NA TRBJ1-6 NA TRBV7-9 CASSLAGSPLHF TGTGCCAGCAGCTTAGCGGGCTCACCCCTCCACTTT
NA TRBJ2-3 TRBD2 TRBV27 CASSPRLAGGPDTQYF TGTGCCAGCAGTCCAAGACTAGCGGGGGGCCCAGATACGCAGTATTTT
NA TRBJ2-3 TRBD2 TRBV5-1 CASSFAAGGQDTQYF TGCGCCAGCAGCTTCGCAGCGGGGGGGCAAGATACGCAGTATTTT
NA TRBJ1-1 NA TRBV10-3 CAIREATEAFF TGTGCCATCAGGGAAGCCACTGAAGCTTTCTTT
NA TRBJ2-7 TRBD1 TRBV7-8 CASSYDRVWEQYF TGTGCCAGCAGCTACGACAGGGTTTGGGAGCAGTACTTC
NA TRBJ1-1 NA TRBV19 CASSFRVNTEAFF TGTGCCAGTAGTTTTAGGGTGAACACTGAAGCTTTCTTT
few TRBJ2-5 TRBD1 TRBV30 CAWSVNRGQETQYF TGTGCCTGGAGTGTCAACAGGGGACAAGAGACCCAGTACTTC
few TRBJ1-2 NA TRBV29-1 CSVASDFYGYTF TGCAGCGTCGCCTCGGACTTCTATGGCTACACCTTC
NA TRBJ2-7 NA TRBV2 CASSGRYEQYF TGTGCCAGCAGTGGACGCTACGAGCAGTACTTC
many TRBJ2-7 NA TRBV30 CAWSPMMGPAYEQYF TGTGCCTGGAGTCCGATGATGGGGCCGGCCTACGAGCAGTACTTC
NA TRBJ2-5 NA TRBV5-1 CASSLDHETQYF TGCGCCAGCAGCTTGGATCACGAGACCCAGTACTTC
NA TRBJ2-7 NA TRBV5-4 CASSFAGEQYF TGTGCCAGCAGCTTTGCGGGAGAGCAGTACTTC
few TRBJ2-5 NA TRBV29-1 CSVPYGGTSETQYF TGCAGCGTTCCCTACGGAGGGACTTCCGAGACCCAGTACTTC
few TRBJ1-5 TRBD1 TRBV4-2 CASSQDGQTGDQPQHF TGTGCCAGCAGCCAAGATGGGCAGACAGGGGACCAGCCCCAGCATTTT
NA TRBJ2-5 NA TRBV5-1 CASSNGLQETQYF TGCGCCAGCAGTAACGGATTACAAGAGACCCAGTACTTC
NA TRBJ2-7 NA TRBV10-3 CAISPQGALDEQYF TGTGCCATCAGCCCACAGGGAGCACTCGACGAGCAGTACTTC
NA TRBJ2-7 TRBD2 TRBV29-1 CSVSGRHEQYF TGCAGCGTTTCCGGGAGGCACGAGCAGTACTTC
few TRBJ2-7 NA TRBV29-1 CSAEGGRGLSYEQYF TGCAGCGCTGAAGGCGGGCGAGGCCTCTCCTACGAGCAGTACTTC
NA TRBJ1-2 NA TRBV30 CAWSQPGQNYGYTF TGTGCCTGGAGTCAACCCGGACAAAACTATGGCTACACCTTC
once TRBJ2-1 NA TRBV5-1 CASSLEVNEQFF TGCGCCAGCAGCTTGGAGGTGAATGAGCAGTTCTTC
NA TRBJ2-1 TRBD2 TRBV4-2 CASSQEASGAYNEQFF TGTGCCAGCAGCCAAGAGGCCAGCGGGGCCTACAATGAGCAGTTCTTC
NA TRBJ1-2 NA TRBV7-9 CASSLERGYTF TGTGCCAGCAGCTTAGAAAGAGGCTACACCTTC
NA TRBJ2-2 NA TRBV29-1 CSVAFQLDGELFF TGCAGCGTTGCGTTCCAGTTGGACGGGGAGCTGTTTTTT
NA TRBJ2-6 NA TRBV29-1 CSVLRTGANVLTF TGCAGCGTGCTCCGAACCGGGGCCAACGTCCTGACTTTC
NA TRBJ2-5 NA TRBV7-7 CASSLGRETVEAQYF TGTGCTAGCAGCCTTGGAAGGGAGACCGTGGAGGCCCAGTACTTC
NA TRBJ1-2 NA TRBV28 CASSSDYGYTF TGTGCCAGCAGTTCCGACTATGGCTACACCTTC
NA TRBJ1-1 TRBD1 TRBV5-1 CASSLDRGEAFF TGCGCCAGCAGCTTGGACAGGGGTGAAGCTTTCTTT
NA TRBJ1-2 TRBD1 TRBV2 CASSGTGAYGYTF TGTGCCAGCAGTGGGACAGGAGCCTATGGCTACACCTTC
few TRBJ2-7 NA TRBV23-1 CASSQSPGVYEQYF TGCGCCAGCAGTCAATCCCCCGGGGTCTACGAGCAGTACTTC
NA TRBJ2-5 TRBD1 TRBV30 CAWSKGGSWETQYF TGTGCCTGGAGCAAAGGGGGCAGTTGGGAGACCCAGTACTTC
NA TRBJ2-1 NA TRBV7-2 CASSLVGSINEQFF TGTGCCAGCAGCTTAGTGGGTAGCATCAATGAGCAGTTCTTC
NA TRBJ2-7 TRBD2 TRBV29-1 CSVQLLAGVIF TGCAGCGTCCAACTACTAGCGGGAGTAATTTTC
few TRBJ2-5 NA TRBV5-1 CASSLAVGLQETQYF TGCGCCAGCAGCTTGGCCGTGGGACTGCAAGAGACCCAGTACTTC
NA TRBJ2-2 NA TRBV25-1 CASSDLRTPTGELFF TGTGCCAGCAGTGACCTCCGTACCCCCACCGGGGAGCTGTTTTTT
NA TRBJ2-1 TRBD1 TRBV12-5 CASGTQDRGLSYNEQFF TGTGCTAGTGGTACCCAAGACAGGGGGCTGTCCTACAATGAGCAGTTCTTC
NA TRBJ1-1 NA TRBV27 CASSLSIRTTEAFF TGTGCCAGCAGTTTATCGATTAGGACTACTGAAGCTTTCTTT
NA TRBJ2-5 NA TRBV5-1 CASSLLRQETQYF TGCGCCAGCAGCTTGTTGCGGCAAGAGACCCAGTACTTC
medium-sized TRBJ1-5 NA TRBV19 CATSYRDQPQHF TGTGCCACCTCCTACAGGGACCAGCCCCAGCATTTT
NA TRBJ2-7 NA TRBV12-5 CASGLAGTQGEQYF TGTGCTAGTGGTTTGGCCGGGACTCAGGGCGAGCAGTACTTC
NA TRBJ2-7 TRBD1 TRBV27 CASSPDIGTAVYEQYF TGTGCCAGCAGTCCAGACATCGGGACAGCCGTCTACGAGCAGTACTTC